Presented here are 5 T cell receptor beta chains from one specimen sequenced in a study of CD8 T cells in ankylosing spondylitis. MiXCR, applied by TCRdb to the 5' RACE reads, yields one record per CDR3 protein. This table holds 250,000 to 400,000 distinct CDR3 sequences, around a tenth found once. The material sequenced was blood, either unsorted or a sorted T cell fraction (not recorded which). These receptors were collected from a female donor with ankylosing spondylitis or in good health (not recorded which).

This clonotype was counted only a few times. This chain links TRBV24-1 with TRBJ2-7; D gene uncertain. CDR1 KGHDR and CDR2 SFDVKD come from the germline V gene. V lost 3 bases and J 3 bases, leaving 14 bases between the germline ends. The CDR3 totals 15 residues. For the CDR3, the DNA is TGTGCCACCAGTGATCCCTACTCCGGGTTCTACGAGCAGTACTTC. This gives the protein CATSDPYSGFYEQYF.

This clonotype showed up just a few times. The CDR3 loop reads CATRRGEHTGELFF. The CDR3 nucleotides are TGTGCCACCCGGAGGGGAGAACACACCGGGGAGCTGTTTTTT. This chain joins TRBV10-3 and TRBJ2-2; tentative D call: TRBD2 (6 bases). The CDR3 totals 14 residues. Germline V gene sequence: CDR1 ENHRY, CDR2 SYGVKD. Trimming removed 10 bases at V and 3 bases at J, with 15 bases between.

Concerning this clonotype: A much larger clone sits a single nucleotide away, making a read error possible. This chain joins TRBV3-1 and TRBJ1-2; TRBD1 might be the D (6 bases). This CDR3 has 14 amino acids. Germline V CDR1 and CDR2: LGHDT, YNNKEL (reference sequence). Trimming stripped 4 bases from V and 12 bases from J, with 21 bases between. The CDR3 DNA follows: TGTGCCAGCAGCCCTCGGGGGCAGGGGCTCGGCGACACCTTC. It specifies CASSPRGQGLGDTF.

Many counts were recorded for this clonotype. This chain connects TRBV7-8 to TRBJ1-2; D unresolved. The germline V gene has CDR1 SGHVS and CDR2 FQNEAQ. Trimming removed 5 bases at V and 3 bases at J, with 13 bases between. This CDR3 has 14 residues. The DNA for the CDR3 is TGTGCCAGCAGCCCAGCGGCTTCGGACTATGGCTACACCTTC. Amino acid sequence: CASSPAASDYGYTF.

A note on this clonotype: A much larger clonotype is one base distant, so this may be a read error. V usage is TRBV29-1 and J usage is TRBJ1-2; no definite D call. The CDR3 contains 9 residues. Germline V gene lookup returns CDR1 SQVTM and CDR2 ANQGSEA. CDR3 region: CSHNGGDTF. DNA of the CDR3: TGCAGCCATAACGGTGGCGACACCTTC.